This TCR beta chain stems from a study of identical twins. TCRdb re-called the 5' RACE reads through MiXCR, storing one row per CDR3 protein. The table shows around 960,000 distinct CDR3 sequences, with 12% occurring only once. This clonotype has just a few counts. These sequences were also reported in another study, on yellow fever vaccine responses in identical twins.

The sample consisted of PBMCs. The receptor's source is a woman between 18 and 29 years old in good health.

CDR3 coding DNA: TGTGCCAGCAGCTACGTGGCCCCTTCCTACGAGCAGTACTTC. This gives the protein CASSYVAPSYEQYF. The chain uses TRBV6-2 or TRBV6-3 and TRBJ2-7, with D uncertain. CDR1 is MNHEY and CDR2 is SVGEGT in the germline V gene. Between the trimmed V and J ends, which lost 6 bases and 1 base, there was a span of 13 bases. This CDR3 region has 14 residues.